These T cell receptor beta chains were read from a single sample in a study of cytomegalovirus exposure and HLA in healthy donors. Assay: immunoSEQ multiplex PCR; the TCRdb copy retains only in-frame clones and omits some. The table includes roughly 330,000 clones, roughly 87% detected once. The specimen sequenced was PBMCs. All receptors derive from a woman aged 25 to 45 in good health and CMV-seropositive. The CDR3 runs from the conserved cysteine through the conserved F or W. D genes are given only for firm matches. Clone sizes are given selectively: once, few, many, or a class where the clone is expanded.

>TRBJ2-1|TRBV19|NA|NA
CASSFGGLYNEQFF
TGTGCCAGTAGTTTCGGGGGGCTCTACAATGAGCAGTTCTTC
>TRBJ2-7|TRBV19|TRBD1|once
CASRGTGVRDDEQYF
TGTGCCAGTAGGGGGACAGGGGTGCGGGATGACGAGCAGTACTTC
>TRBJ2-2|TRBV7-7|NA|NA
CASSLWGGELFF
TGTGCCAGCAGCTTATGGGGCGGGGAGCTGTTTTTT
>TRBJ1-1|TRBV7-3|NA|NA
CASSLTGEGEAFF
TGTGCCAGCAGCTTAACGGGGGAGGGTGAAGCTTTCTTT
>TRBJ2-7|TRBV5-6|TRBD1|NA
CASSMYETGDSYEQYF
TGTGCCAGCAGCATGTACGAGACAGGGGACTCCTACGAGCAGTACTTC
>TRBJ2-7|TRBV19|NA|NA
CASRDGVYEQYF
TGTGCCAGCCGGGACGGGGTCTACGAGCAGTACTTC
>TRBJ2-1|TRBV5-1|TRBD2|NA
CASSQAGDYNEQFF
TGCGCCAGCAGTCAGGCGGGGGATTACAATGAGCAGTTCTTC
>TRBJ2-3|TRBV4-1|NA|NA
CASSQDAATDTQYF
TGCGCCAGCAGCCAAGATGCCGCCACAGATACGCAGTATTTT
>TRBJ2-3|TRBV11-1|NA|NA
CASSLDWLGSTDTQYF
TGTGCCAGCAGCTTAGATTGGTTGGGCAGCACAGATACGCAGTATTTT
>TRBJ2-3|TRBV7-9|TRBD1|NA
CASNPGQGTDTQYF
TGTGCCAGCAACCCGGGACAGGGCACAGATACGCAGTATTTT
>TRBJ2-1|TRBV5-4|NA|NA
CASSIEYNEQFF
TGTGCCAGCAGCATAGAGTACAATGAGCAGTTCTTC
>TRBJ2-1|TRBV5-6|NA|NA
CASSLSQGRNEQFF
TGTGCCAGCAGCTTATCTCAGGGGAGGAATGAGCAGTTCTTC
>TRBJ1-5|TRBV7-8|NA|NA
CASSPGSGFQPQHF
TGTGCCAGCAGCCCAGGGTCCGGGTTTCAGCCCCAGCATTTT
>TRBJ2-5|TRBV15|TRBD2|NA
CATSRGPFQREVETQYF
TGTGCCACCAGCAGAGGGCCGTTCCAGCGGGAGGTAGAGACCCAGTACTTC
>TRBJ1-3|TRBV7-8|TRBD1|once
CASSRGQGTPNTIYF
TGTGCCAGCAGCAGAGGACAGGGAACTCCAAACACCATATATTTT
>TRBJ1-5|TRBV30|NA|few
CAWSAGSFNQPQHF
TGTGCCTGGAGTGCGGGGTCTTTCAATCAGCCCCAGCATTTT
>TRBJ2-1|TRBV27|NA|NA
CASSLSTVNEQFF
TGTGCCAGCAGTTTATCGACAGTCAATGAGCAGTTCTTC
>TRBJ2-5|TRBV13|NA|NA
CASRGTNQETQYF
TGTGCCAGCAGAGGGACCAACCAAGAGACCCAGTACTTC
>TRBJ2-3|TRBV27|NA|NA
CASSLTSWGVNTDTQYF
TGTGCCAGCAGTTTGACCAGTTGGGGGGTGAATACAGATACGCAGTATTTT
>TRBJ1-5|TRBV27|TRBD1|NA
CASSSTGLGNQPQHF
TGTGCCAGCAGTTCGACAGGGCTGGGCAATCAGCCCCAGCATTTT
>TRBJ2-3|TRBV11-3|TRBD2|once
CASSQGLGLAGGRTDTQYF
TGTGCCAGCAGCCAGGGGTTGGGACTAGCGGGAGGTCGCACAGATACGCAGTATTTT
>TRBJ1-5|TRBV19|NA|NA
CASSPIMGQPQHF
TGTGCCAGTAGTCCGATCATGGGGCAGCCCCAGCATTTT
>TRBJ1-2|TRBV29-1|NA|once
CSVAKMGAGYGYTF
TGCAGCGTTGCGAAAATGGGAGCAGGGTATGGCTACACCTTC
>TRBJ1-5|TRBV6-6|TRBD1|NA
CASSYGSGQGYQPQHF
TGTGCCAGCAGTTACGGGTCAGGACAGGGTTATCAGCCCCAGCATTTT
>TRBJ2-3|TRBV27|TRBD2|NA
CASNILAGLADTQYF
TGTGCCAGCAACATACTAGCGGGGCTCGCAGATACGCAGTATTTT
>TRBJ2-7|TRBV7-2|NA|NA
CASSLRPTYEQYF
TGTGCCAGCAGCTTACGGCCTACTTACGAGCAGTACTTC
>TRBJ2-2|TRBV29-1|TRBD2|NA
CSVEEREGFTGELFF
TGCAGCGTTGAAGAGCGGGAGGGATTCACCGGGGAGCTGTTTTTT
>TRBJ1-1|TRBV28|TRBD1|NA
CASRPQGGNTEAFF
TGTGCCAGCAGGCCACAGGGGGGGAACACTGAAGCTTTCTTT
>TRBJ1-2|TRBV28|NA|NA
CASRTQGENYGYTF
TGTGCCAGCAGAACTCAGGGAGAAAACTATGGCTACACCTTC